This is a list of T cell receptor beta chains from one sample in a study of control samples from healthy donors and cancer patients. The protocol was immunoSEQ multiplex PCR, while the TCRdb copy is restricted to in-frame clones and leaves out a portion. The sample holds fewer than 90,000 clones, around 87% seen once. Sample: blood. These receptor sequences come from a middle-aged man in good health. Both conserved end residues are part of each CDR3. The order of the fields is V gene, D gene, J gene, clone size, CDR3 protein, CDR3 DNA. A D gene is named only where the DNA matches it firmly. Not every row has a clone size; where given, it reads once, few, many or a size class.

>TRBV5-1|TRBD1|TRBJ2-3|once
CASSLEGTESTDTQYF
TGCGCCAGCAGCTTGGAGGGGACAGAGAGCACAGATACGCAGTATTTT
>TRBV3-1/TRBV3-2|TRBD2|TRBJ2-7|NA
CASSQGYSGRGEQYF
TGTGCCAGCAGCCAAGGTTATAGCGGGAGAGGTGAGCAGTACTTC
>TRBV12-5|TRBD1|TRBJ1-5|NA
CASGDRDRNQPQHF
TGTGCTAGTGGGGACCGGGACAGAAATCAGCCCCAGCATTTT
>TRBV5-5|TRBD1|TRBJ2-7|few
CASSSTGEEQYF
TGTGCCAGCAGCTCCACAGGGGAGGAGCAGTACTTC
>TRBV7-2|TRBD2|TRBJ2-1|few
CASSRSLAGGFNEQFF
TGTGCCAGCAGCCGCAGTCTAGCGGGGGGGTTCAATGAGCAGTTCTTC
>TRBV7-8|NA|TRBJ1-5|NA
CASSLMGAGGQPQHF
TGTGCCAGCAGCTTAATGGGGGCAGGAGGTCAGCCCCAGCATTTT
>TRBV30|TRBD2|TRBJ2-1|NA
CASTSGFYNEQFF
TGTGCCTCGACTAGCGGGTTCTACAATGAGCAGTTCTTC
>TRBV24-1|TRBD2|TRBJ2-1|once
CATSVWFTSGIGEQFF
TGTGCCACCAGTGTTTGGTTTACTAGCGGGATTGGAGAGCAGTTCTTC
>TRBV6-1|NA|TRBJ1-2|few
CASSEGLDAYSYGYTF
TGTGCCAGCAGTGAAGGTTTAGACGCCTATAGCTATGGCTACACCTTC
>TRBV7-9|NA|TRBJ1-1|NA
CASSFFTGRTEAFF
TGTGCCAGCAGCTTTTTTACGGGGCGAACTGAAGCTTTCTTT
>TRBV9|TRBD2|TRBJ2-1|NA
CASSVSSGIYNEQFF
TGTGCCAGCAGCGTCAGTAGCGGGATATACAATGAGCAGTTCTTC
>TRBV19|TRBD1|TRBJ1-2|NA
CASSLARQGDGYTF
TGTGCCAGTAGTCTTGCTAGACAGGGCGATGGCTACACCTTC
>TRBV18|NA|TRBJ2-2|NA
CASFNGELFF
TGTGCCAGCTTTAACGGGGAGCTGTTTTTT
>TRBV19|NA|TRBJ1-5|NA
CASRDPQRAKPQHF
TGTGCCAGTAGAGACCCCCAAAGGGCAAAGCCCCAGCATTTT
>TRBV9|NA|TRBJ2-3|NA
CASSVETPTDTQYF
TGTGCCAGCAGCGTAGAGACCCCCACAGATACGCAGTATTTT
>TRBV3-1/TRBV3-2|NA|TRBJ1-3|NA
CASSQDILAGNTIYF
TGTGCCAGCAGCCAAGATATCTTAGCTGGAAACACCATATATTTT
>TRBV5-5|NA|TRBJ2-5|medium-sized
CASSPPLELNWQETQYF
TGTGCCAGCAGCCCCCCCCTAGAGTTGAACTGGCAAGAGACCCAGTACTTC
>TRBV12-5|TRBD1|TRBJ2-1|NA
CASGDGTGGYNEQFF
TGTGCTAGTGGCGATGGGACAGGGGGATACAATGAGCAGTTCTTC
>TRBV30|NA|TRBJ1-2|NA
CAWSAGMGFYGYTF
TGTGCCTGGAGTGCAGGGATGGGGTTTTATGGCTACACCTTC
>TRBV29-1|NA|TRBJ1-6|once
CSVGEGGTMYSPLHF
TGCAGCGTTGGAGAAGGGGGGACAATGTACTCACCCCTCCACTTT
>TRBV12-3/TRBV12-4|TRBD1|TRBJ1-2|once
CASRGQGRGGYTF
TGTGCCAGCAGAGGACAGGGGAGAGGTGGCTACACCTTC
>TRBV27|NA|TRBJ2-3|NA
CASSFNGDTDTQYF
TGTGCCAGCAGTTTCAACGGCGACACAGATACGCAGTATTTT
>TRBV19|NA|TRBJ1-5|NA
CASSPAVRADQPQHF
TGTGCCAGTAGTCCCGCCGTGAGGGCGGATCAGCCCCAGCATTTT
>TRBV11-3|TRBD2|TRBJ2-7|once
CASSLYEREVYEQYF
TGTGCCAGCAGCTTATACGAACGGGAGGTGTACGAGCAGTACTTC
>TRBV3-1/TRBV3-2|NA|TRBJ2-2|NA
CASSQPRTENTGELFF
TGTGCCAGCAGCCAACCAAGGACTGAGAACACCGGGGAGCTGTTTTTT
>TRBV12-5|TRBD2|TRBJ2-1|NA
CASGLLLSGTSGGHSYNEQFF
TGTGCTAGTGGTTTGTTACTCTCCGGGACTAGCGGGGGGCATTCCTACAATGAGCAGTTCTTC
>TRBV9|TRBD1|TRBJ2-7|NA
CASSPSGTANYEQYF
TGTGCCAGCAGCCCCTCCGGGACAGCGAACTACGAGCAGTACTTC
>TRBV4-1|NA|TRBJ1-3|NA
CASSRDGNSGNTIYF
TGCGCCAGCAGCCGAGACGGGAACTCTGGAAACACCATATATTTT
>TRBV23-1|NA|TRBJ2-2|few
CASSQSGIGGAQGTGELFF
TGCGCCAGCAGTCAATCGGGAATCGGAGGGGCGCAAGGCACCGGGGAGCTGTTTTTT
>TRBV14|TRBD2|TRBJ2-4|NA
CASSQGVAGGFIQYF
TGTGCCAGCAGCCAAGGAGTAGCGGGAGGGTTCATTCAGTACTTC
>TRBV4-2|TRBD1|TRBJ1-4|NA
CASRLTGMGEKLFF
TGTGCCAGCAGGCTGACAGGGATGGGTGAAAAACTGTTTTTT
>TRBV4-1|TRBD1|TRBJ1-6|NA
CASSQTTGYNSPLHF
TGCGCCAGCAGCCAAACGACAGGGTATAATTCACCCCTCCACTTT
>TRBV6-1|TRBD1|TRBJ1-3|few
CASSVNPGTVTGNTIYF
TGTGCCAGCAGTGTCAACCCCGGGACAGTGACTGGAAACACCATATATTTT
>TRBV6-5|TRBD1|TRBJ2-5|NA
CASLGQPQETQYF
TGTGCCAGCCTGGGACAGCCACAAGAGACCCAGTACTTC
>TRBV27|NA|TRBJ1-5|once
CASSLYGASNQPQHF
TGTGCCAGCAGTTTATATGGGGCTAGCAATCAGCCCCAGCATTTT
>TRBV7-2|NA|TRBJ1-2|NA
CASSQGQYYGYTF
TGTGCCAGCAGCCAGGGTCAATACTATGGCTACACCTTC
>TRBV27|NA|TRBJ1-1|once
CASSLSKNTEAFF
TGTGCCAGCAGTTTATCGAAAAACACTGAAGCTTTCTTT
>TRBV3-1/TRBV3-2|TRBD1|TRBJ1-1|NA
CASSPPGQGGAFF
TGTGCCAGCAGCCCCCCCGGACAGGGAGGAGCTTTCTTT
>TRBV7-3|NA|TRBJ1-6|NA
CASSLTRNSPLHF
TGTGCCAGCAGCTTAACGAGGAACTCACCCCTCCACTTT
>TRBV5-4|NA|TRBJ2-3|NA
CASSLGQLTDTQYF
TGTGCCAGCAGCTTGGGACAGCTTACAGATACGCAGTATTTT
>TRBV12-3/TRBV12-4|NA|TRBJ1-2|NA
CASSLNPNYGYTF
TGTGCCAGCAGTTTAAACCCTAACTATGGCTACACCTTC
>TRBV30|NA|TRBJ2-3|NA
CAWTPSTDTQYF
TGTGCCTGGACCCCTAGCACAGATACGCAGTATTTT
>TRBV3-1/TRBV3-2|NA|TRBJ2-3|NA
CASHGAGNTQYF
TGTGCCAGCCATGGGGCAGGGAATACGCAGTATTTT
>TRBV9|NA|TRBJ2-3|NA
CASSAAEWTDTQYF
TGTGCCAGCAGCGCTGCCGAATGGACAGATACGCAGTATTTT
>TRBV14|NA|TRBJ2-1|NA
CASSHRGAQSSYNEQFF
TGTGCCAGCAGCCATCGGGGGGCTCAAAGCTCCTACAATGAGCAGTTCTTC
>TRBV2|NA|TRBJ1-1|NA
CASSAQGNTEAFF
TGTGCCAGCAGTGCACAGGGTAACACTGAAGCTTTCTTT
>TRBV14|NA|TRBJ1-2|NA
CASSPDRRGYTF
TGTGCCAGCAGCCCTGACAGAAGGGGCTACACCTTC
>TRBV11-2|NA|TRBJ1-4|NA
CASSLDEVRGGEKLFF
TGTGCCAGCAGCTTAGACGAGGTGAGGGGAGGCGAAAAACTGTTTTTT
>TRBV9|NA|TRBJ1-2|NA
CASTGGYGYTF
TGTGCCAGCACCGGGGGGTATGGCTACACCTTC
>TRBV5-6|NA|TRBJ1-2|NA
CASRGTGGYTF
TGTGCCAGCAGAGGGACTGGAGGCTACACCTTC
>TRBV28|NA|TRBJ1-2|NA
CATKPGRQIYSYGYTF
TGTGCCACCAAGCCCGGCCGACAAATTTACTCCTATGGCTACACCTTC
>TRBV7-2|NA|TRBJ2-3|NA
CASSRGPPFTDTQYF
TGTGCCAGCAGCCGGGGTCCTCCTTTCACAGATACGCAGTATTTT
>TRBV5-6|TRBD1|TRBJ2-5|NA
CASSLVDRGRQTQYF
TGTGCCAGCAGCTTGGTGGACAGGGGGCGTCAGACCCAGTACTTC